The 23 T cell receptor beta chains below all came from one sample that was sequenced in a study of EBV T-cell therapy then PD-1 blockade in nasopharyngeal carcinoma. Here immunoSEQ multiplex PCR was the method, and the copy in TCRdb shows in-frame clones only, minus some. This table holds approximately 21,000 clones, nearly 85% found once. The antigens for these receptors are not known. Described treatment: AdE1-LMPpoly-expanded autologous EBV-specific T-cell therapy followed by anti-PD-1 nivolumab. Sequenced here: CD8+ T cells from blood, sampled around day 60 from a patient whose treatment included autologous EBV-specific T cells and nivolumab. These receptors came from a man aged 35 to 55 with nasopharyngeal carcinoma.

This sequence joins TRBV19 and TRBJ1-5; no firm D call. The CDR3 length is 15 residues. The germline CDR1 and CDR2 sequences are LNHDA and SQIVND (reference sequence). The ends were cut back, 2 bases at V and 8 bases at J, with 16 bases in the middle. CDR3 protein: CASSIFHTAPKPQHF. CDR3 DNA: TGTGCCAGTAGTATATTTCACACGGCCCCAAAGCCCCAGCATTTT.

This clone was seen a single time. V and J are TRBV19 and TRBJ2-1; D is undetermined. Germline assignment: CDR1 LNHDA and CDR2 SQIVND (reference sequence). CDR3 length equals 14 residues. Trimming removed 0 bases from V and 0 bases from J, with 3 bases in between. The CDR3: CASSIELSYNEQFF. CDR3 in DNA: TGTGCCAGTAGTATAGAGCTCTCCTACAATGAGCAGTTCTTC.

The rearrangement joins TRBV27 to TRBJ2-7; no definite D call. The CDR3 consists of 14 residues. Deletions cut 4 bases from V and 3 bases from J, with 13 bases between. Germline V CDR1 and CDR2: MNHEY, SMNVEV (reference sequence). The CDR3 loop is CASSSFGVNYEQYF. CDR3 nucleotide sequence: TGTGCCAGCAGTTCTTTTGGGGTAAACTACGAGCAGTACTTC.

This rearrangement joins TRBV18 to TRBJ1-1, with D uncertain. Germline CDR1 and CDR2: KGHSH and LQKENI. The V gene lost 6 bases and the J gene lost 5 bases, with 16 bases spanning the gap. The CDR3 is made up of 14 amino acids. The CDR3 nucleotides read TGTGCCAGCTCGCCAGCGTGGGGTGGGACTGAAGCTTTCTTT. Amino acid sequence: CASSPAWGGTEAFF.

In this sample, this clone turned up many times. The same CDR3 also results from other DNA sequences found in this sample. The chain links TRBV4-3 to TRBJ2-7; possibly TRBD2 for D (5 bases). The germline V gene has CDR1 LGHNA and CDR2 YSLEER. Trimming took off 0 bases at V and 2 bases at J, with 11 bases between the two ends. This CDR3 has 15 amino acids. The CDR3 region is CASSQDPGTTYEQYF. The DNA for the CDR3 is TGCGCCAGCAGCCAAGACCCGGGAACCACCTACGAGCAGTACTTC.

The V call is TRBV6-5, the J call TRBJ1-2; D remains ambiguous. CDR1 is MNHEY, CDR2 SVGAGI, per germline. Trimming pared 3 bases from V and 2 bases from J, leaving 13 bases between. The CDR3 has 15 residues. CDR3 bases: TGTGCCAGCAGTTATTCCGAATTGGGGAACTATGGCTACACCTTC. Translated: CASSYSELGNYGYTF.

The J gene is TRBJ2-7, the V gene TRBV30; D assignment may be TRBD1 or TRBD2 (6 bases each). The CDR3 totals 15 residues. Deletions cut 0 bases from V and 4 bases from J, with 16 bases between. Germline V gives CDR1 GTSNPN, CDR2 SVGIG (reference sequence). CDR3 sequence (DNA): TGTGCCTGGAGTGTTTTCGGGCAGGGGACTTACGAGCAGTACTTC. Protein product: CAWSVFGQGTYEQYF.

The rearrangement links TRBV27 to TRBJ1-6, with no clear D. V lost 5 bases and J lost 9, with 11 bases in between. CDR1 MNHEY and CDR2 SMNVEV come from the germline V gene (reference sequence). CDR3 length: 13 amino acids. In nucleotides, the CDR3 is TGTGCCAGCAGTCTCGCGGCACTTTCACCCCTCCACTTT. It is translated as CASSLAALSPLHF.

J is TRBJ2-1 and V is TRBV5-1, with D possibly being TRBD1 or TRBD2 (5 bases each). Germline V gives CDR1 SGHRS, CDR2 YFSETQ. The germline V and J ends were trimmed by 0 bases and 7 bases, with 14 bases remaining between them. CDR3 size: 15 residues. As DNA, the CDR3 is TGCGCCAGCAGCTTGGGGCCAGGGAGCTCAAATGAGCAGTTCTTC. Residues: CASSLGPGSSNEQFF.

This chain connects TRBV4-3 to TRBJ2-7; D is ambiguous. The germline CDR1 and CDR2 sequences are LGHNA and YSLEER. The V end was cut by 1 base, the J end by 6 bases, with 16 bases between. The CDR3 runs to 15 residues. CDR3 residues: CASSQVVDMASEQYF. The CDR3 region has the DNA TGCGCCAGCAGCCAAGTGGTCGATATGGCTTCCGAGCAGTACTTC.

This clone was seen only once. The same CDR3 is also encoded by other DNA sequences in this sample. The gene calls are TRBV6-2 or TRBV6-3 and TRBJ1-2; a possible D gene is TRBD1 (5 bases). Trimming took off 4 bases at V and 5 bases at J, with 26 bases between the two ends. Germline V gene sequence: CDR1 MNHEY, CDR2 SVGEGT. There are 18 residues in the CDR3. The CDR3 loop reads CASSSGVDDRRGRYGYTF. CDR3 coding DNA: TGTGCCAGCAGTTCAGGAGTCGACGACCGGAGGGGAAGGTATGGCTACACCTTC.

This chain connects TRBV6-1 to TRBJ2-1; 8 bases map to TRBD2. The CDR3 totals 15 residues. The V gene end was trimmed by 2 bases and the J gene end by 2 bases; junction bases not matched to a gene: 2. Germline V CDR1 and CDR2: MNHNS, SASEGT. As DNA, the CDR3 is TGTGCCAGCAGTGAACGGGGGGGGGCCTACAATGAGCAGTTCTTC. It encodes CASSERGGAYNEQFF.

V gene TRBV7-2 combines with J gene TRBJ2-7; either TRBD1 or TRBD2 may supply D (6 bases each). Trimming left V 1 base short and J 0 bases short, with 10 bases between. There are 15 residues in the CDR3. Germline loops: CDR1 SGHTA, CDR2 FQGNSA. The CDR3 here is CASSLDGGRSYEQYF. The CDR3, as DNA: TGTGCCAGCAGCTTAGACGGGGGCCGCTCCTACGAGCAGTACTTC. Variable domain in full (rest from reference TRBV7-2 and TRBJ2-7): GAGVSQSPSNKVTEKGKDVELRCDPISGHTALYWYRQSLGQGLEFLIYFQGNSAPDKSGLPSDRFSAERTGGSVSTLTIQRTQQEDSAVYLCASSLDGGRSYEQYFGPGTRLTVT.

The chain carries TRBV4-3 and TRBJ2-7, with 9 nucleotides matching TRBD2. CDR1 LGHNA and CDR2 YSLEER come from the germline V gene. V lost 2 bases to trimming and J lost 2 bases; unmatched junction nucleotides: 4. CDR3 length equals 15 residues. The CDR3 protein is CASSQNSGGPYEQYF. In DNA form, the CDR3 reads TGCGCCAGCAGCCAAAATAGCGGGGGCCCCTACGAGCAGTACTTC.

A remark on this clone: Other DNA sequences in this sample translate to the same CDR3. The chain combines TRBV27 with TRBJ1-6; unclear D gene. Per germline, CDR1 MNHEY and CDR2 SMNVEV (reference sequence). This CDR3 comprises 14 residues. Trimming removed 7 bases from V and 0 bases from J, with 7 bases in between. CDR3 sequence: CASKWSSYNSPLHF. CDR3 DNA: TGTGCCAGCAAATGGAGCTCCTATAATTCACCCCTCCACTTT.

This chain links TRBV19 with TRBJ1-2; tentative D call: TRBD1 (6 bases). This CDR3 region has 16 residues. Germline assignment: CDR1 LNHDA and CDR2 SQIVND (reference sequence). V lost 0 bases to trimming and J lost 4 bases, with 15 bases between them. CDR3 nucleotide sequence: TGTGCCAGTAGTATAGATTGGACGGGGGCGCCCTATGGCTACACCTTC. Translating gives CASSIDWTGAPYGYTF.

The chain combines TRBV27 with TRBJ1-2, with 10 bases that match TRBD1. CDR3 size: 16 residues. V dropped 0 bases and J dropped 5; count of bases not matched to a gene: 6. The germline V gene has CDR1 MNHEY and CDR2 SMNVEV (reference sequence). This CDR3 is CASSLSRTGGGYGYTF. Written as DNA, the CDR3 is TGTGCCAGCAGTTTATCGAGGACAGGGGGAGGGTATGGCTACACCTTC.

The rearrangement links TRBV2 to TRBJ1-2; D might be TRBD1 (5 bases). Trimming took 9 bases from V and 4 from J, leaving 12 bases between them. Germline V gene lookup returns CDR1 SNHLY and CDR2 FYNNEI. CDR3 size: 12 residues. CDR3 bases: TGTGCCAGGCCTAAGGGGCTCTATGGCTACACCTTC. Amino acids: CARPKGLYGYTF.

Here the CDR3 DNA reads TGTGCCAGCAGTGAATGGGTGGCGAACACCGGGGAGCTGTTTTTT. Translation gives CASSEWVANTGELFF. The gene calls are TRBV6-1 and TRBJ2-2; D is ambiguous. The CDR3 is 15 residues long. Germline V gene sequence: CDR1 MNHNS, CDR2 SASEGT. Trimming cost V 2 bases and J 0 bases, with 7 bases left between them.

CDR3 region: CASSYSWPWDTDTQYF. The CDR3 nucleotides are TGTGCCAGCAGTTACTCGTGGCCTTGGGACACAGATACGCAGTATTTT. V is TRBV6-5 and J is TRBJ2-3; D unclear. CDR1 and CDR2 (germline): MNHEY, SVGAGI. V lost 0 bases, J lost 2 bases, and 12 bases lay in between. The CDR3 sequence is 16 residues long.

This clone was seen only a few times. The V and J genes are TRBV7-9 and TRBJ2-4; 13 bases fit TRBD2. Trimming cost V 8 bases and J 5 bases; bases outside gene matches: 6. Germline CDR1 and CDR2: SEHNR and FQNEAQ (reference sequence). The CDR3 runs 15 residues. The CDR3: CASHQTSGGENIQYF. DNA of the CDR3: TGTGCCAGCCACCAAACTAGCGGGGGGGAAAACATTCAGTACTTC.

The V and J genes are TRBV7-9 and TRBJ2-7; the D gene is possibly TRBD1 (6 bases). The CDR3 contains 17 residues. CDR1 and CDR2 from the germline V gene are SEHNR and FQNEAQ (reference sequence). Trimming removed 2 bases from V and 2 bases from J, with 19 bases in between. CDR3 bases: TGTGCCAGCAGCTTATTGAGCCGGGACCCAGGGGCCTACGAGCAGTACTTC. Encoded protein: CASSLLSRDPGAYEQYF.

The rearrangement links TRBV7-9 to TRBJ2-1; 11 bases fit TRBD2. Unmatched junction bases numbered 6, after V lost 8 bases and J lost 0 bases. This CDR3 is built from 16 residues. From germline, CDR1 is SEHNR and CDR2 FQNEAQ (reference sequence). The CDR3 DNA is TGTGCCAGCCAGGGACTAGCGGTAGGCTCCTACAATGAGCAGTTCTTC. This translates into CASQGLAVGSYNEQFF.